This TCR beta chain appears in the sequencing data of a study of T cell repertoires in cytomegalovirus infection. TCRdb re-analysed the reads in MiXCR, keeping a single row per CDR3 protein. The profile shows 300,000 or so distinct CDR3 sequences, about a quarter of them singletons. Overall study findings and caveats: HLA-C-restricted CMV clonotypes gave the most frequent clonotype in two of eight donors.

Germline V CDR1 and CDR2: LNHDA, SQIVND (reference sequence). Trimming took 2 bases from V and 2 from J, leaving 9 bases between them. The CDR3 has 14 amino acids. This clonotype was seen a few times. Its antigen remains unknown. This TCR was sampled from a human donor in good health (CMV status not recorded). Some clones in this sample may be carry-over from other donors' samples. Sequenced sample: PBMCs. The rearrangement links TRBV19 to TRBJ2-5; D not resolved. CDR3 region: CASSIMDTQETQYF. The CDR3 coding sequence is TGTGCCAGTAGTATAATGGATACACAAGAGACCCAGTACTTC.